Shown below are 16 T cell receptor beta chains from a single sample sequenced in a study of beta chain features in type 1 diabetes. cDNA synthesis used the whole RNA isolate, giving expressed TCRB sequences. The method was immunoSEQ multiplex PCR; TCRdb's version includes in-frame clones alone and lacks a portion of them. The sample yields 450,000 to 600,000 clones, approximately 30% seen once. Sequenced sample: naive CD4+ T cells from blood. All receptors come from a man between 18 and 35 years old in good health.

This chain connects TRBV7-6 to TRBJ2-5; TRBD2 matches 10 bases. In germline, CDR1 is SGHVS, CDR2 FNYEAQ. This CDR3 spans 14 amino acids. Unmatched junction bases numbered 3, after V lost 5 bases and J lost 3 bases. The CDR3 loop is CASSPGLAEETQYF. CDR3 coding DNA: TGTGCCAGCAGCCCAGGACTAGCGGAAGAGACCCAGTACTTC.

The chain uses TRBV29-1 and TRBJ2-7; 7 bases align to TRBD2. The ends lost 6 bases at V and 0 bases at J; junction bases unmatched: 8. The CDR3 runs 14 residues. CDR1 is SQVTM and CDR2 is ANQGSEA in the germline V gene. CDR3 protein: CSVISGTNSYEQYF. The CDR3, as DNA: TGCAGCGTCATCTCCGGGACTAACTCCTACGAGCAGTACTTC.

This clone has only a few counts. The rearrangement joins TRBV15 to TRBJ2-7; a weak D match, TRBD1 (6 bases). The CDR3 contains 16 residues. The germline V gene encodes CDR1 LNHNV and CDR2 YYDKDF (reference sequence). Trimming cost V 0 bases and J 7 bases, with 19 bases left between them. The DNA for the CDR3 is TGTGCCACCAGCAGAGATCATCCAGGGGCCGCACGGGAGCAGTACTTC. Translating it yields CATSRDHPGAAREQYF.

The rearrangement uses TRBV30 and TRBJ2-3, with D possibly matching TRBD1 (5 bases). The CDR3 has 14 residues. V was clipped by 5 bases and J by 0 bases, with 12 bases between them. Germline V gene lookup returns CDR1 GTSNPN and CDR2 SVGIG (reference sequence). The CDR3 coding sequence is TGTGCCTGGGAACAGGAGACTAGCACAGATACGCAGTATTTT. Protein: CAWEQETSTDTQYF.

This chain uses TRBV5-4 with TRBJ1-2; D possibly corresponds to TRBD1 (6 bases). The CDR3 has 14 residues. The V end lost 1 base, the J end lost 8 bases, and 15 bases lay between the germline ends. From germline, CDR1 is SGHNT and CDR2 YYREEE (reference sequence). The DNA of the CDR3 is TGTGCCAGCAGCTTGCCCGCAGGGGATGGCGGCTACACCTTC. Amino acids: CASSLPAGDGGYTF.

This chain uses TRBV7-6 with TRBJ2-3; 8 bases are a match to TRBD2. V lost 5 bases to trimming and J lost 4 bases; unmatched junction nucleotides: 11. CDR1 is SGHVS and CDR2 is FNYEAQ in the germline V gene. The CDR3 is 16 residues long. The CDR3 sequence: CASSLDIAGNPDTQYF. Written as DNA, the CDR3 is TGTGCCAGCAGCCTTGATATAGCGGGAAACCCAGATACGCAGTATTTT.

The J gene is TRBJ2-3, the V gene TRBV7-2; D remains ambiguous. From germline, CDR1 is SGHTA and CDR2 FQGNSA. V was trimmed by 3 bases and J by 1 base, leaving 8 bases between them. This CDR3 contains 14 residues. CDR3 amino acids: CASSFPDGTDTQYF. For the CDR3, the DNA is TGTGCCAGCAGCTTTCCTGACGGCACAGATACGCAGTATTTT.

In its sample, this clone was seen once. The CDR3 loop is CATSSTRGTPDTQYF. The CDR3, as DNA: TGTGCCACCAGCAGCACGAGGGGGACTCCGGATACGCAGTATTTT. The chain has TRBV15 and TRBJ2-3; D may match TRBD1 or TRBD2 (6 bases each). Germline V gives CDR1 LNHNV, CDR2 YYDKDF (reference sequence). With 3 bases removed from V and 6 bases from J, the gap between germline ends came to 16 bases. The CDR3 contains 15 residues.

The rearrangement links TRBV28 to TRBJ2-7, with D unresolved. CDR1 is MDHEN, CDR2 SYDVKM, per germline. This CDR3 contains 12 residues. The ends were cut back, 6 bases at V and 4 bases at J, with 10 bases in the middle. The CDR3 region is CASSRSWYEQYF. The CDR3 DNA reads as TGTGCCAGCAGCCGGAGCTGGTACGAGCAGTACTTC.

This chain joins TRBV4-1 and TRBJ2-7; unclear D gene. V was trimmed by 1 base and J by 0 bases, leaving 10 bases between them. Looked up from germline, CDR1 is MGHRA and CDR2 is YSYEKL. The CDR3 runs to 15 residues. CDR3 in DNA: TGCGCCAGCAGCCAAGGCTGGGTTAGCTCCTACGAGCAGTACTTC. Residues: CASSQGWVSSYEQYF.

The sample holds a few counts of this clone. The chain uses TRBV15 and TRBJ1-4, with D unresolved. Germline-derived CDR1 and CDR2 are LNHNV and YYDKDF (reference sequence). V lost 1 base to trimming and J lost 8 bases, with 8 bases between them. CDR3 length: 13 amino acids. As DNA, the CDR3 is TGTGCCACCAGCAGAGTGCAGGCGGAAAAACTGTTTTTT. It translates to CATSRVQAEKLFF. Full variable domain (remainder filled in from reference TRBV15 and TRBJ1-4): DAMVIQNPRYQVTQFGKPVTLSCSQTLNHNVMYWYQQKSSQAPKLLFHYYDKDFNNEADTPDNFQSRRPNTSFCFLDIRSPGLGDTAMYLCATSRVQAEKLFFGSGTQLSVL.

This sequence joins TRBV5-4 and TRBJ2-1; D assignment may be TRBD1 or TRBD2 (5 bases each). The germline CDR1 and CDR2 sequences are SGHNT and YYREEE (reference sequence). The V and J ends lost 4 bases and 5 bases respectively, with 10 bases between them. The length of the CDR3 is 13 residues. The CDR3 coding sequence is TGTGCCAGCAGCGAGAGGGGTAACAATGAGCAGTTCTTC. This sequence encodes CASSERGNNEQFF.

This clone was seen only a few times. V is TRBV5-4 and J is TRBJ2-1; TRBD1 is a possible D gene (5 bases). This CDR3 comprises 13 residues. V lost 4 bases and J lost 5, with 10 bases in between. Germline loops: CDR1 SGHNT, CDR2 YYREEE (reference sequence). The DNA for the CDR3 is TGTGCCAGCAGCCCAGGGCAAAACAATGAGCAGTTCTTC. Protein product: CASSPGQNNEQFF.

This chain connects TRBV28 to TRBJ2-2; either TRBD1 or TRBD2 may supply D (5 bases each). Germline CDR1 and CDR2: MDHEN and SYDVKM. With 10 bases removed from V and 1 base from J, the gap between germline ends came to 19 bases. This CDR3 is 16 amino acids long. The CDR3 sequence is CAIDSPGRLNTGELFF. The CDR3 nucleotides read TGTGCCATCGACTCTCCGGGACGCCTGAACACCGGGGAGCTGTTTTTT.

This chain uses TRBV29-1 with TRBJ2-1, with 8 bases fitting TRBD2. V trimming: 4 bases; J trimming: 2 bases; junction bases outside the gene matches: 10. Germline V gene data show CDR1 as SQVTM and CDR2 as ANQGSEA. The CDR3 spans 16 residues. DNA for the CDR3: TGCAGCGTTGGGTATGGAGCGGGAGTACCCTACAATGAGCAGTTCTTC. Protein: CSVGYGAGVPYNEQFF.

This chain connects TRBV7-2 to TRBJ2-1, with a weak D call TRBD1 (6 bases). The ends were cut back, 3 bases at V and 6 bases at J, with 9 bases in the middle. The CDR3 is 13 amino acids. Germline lookup yields CDR1 SGHTA and CDR2 FQGNSA. The CDR3 sequence is CASSFDRINEQFF. Written as DNA, the CDR3 is TGTGCCAGCAGCTTCGACAGGATCAATGAGCAGTTCTTC.